The rows below give T cell receptor beta chains drawn from one sample of a study of blood T cell repertoires in COVID-19. Some clones are missing from TCRdb's copy, which holds only in-frame ones; the method was immunoSEQ multiplex PCR. The sample lists 80,000 or so clones; about 83% were seen once. Sequencing was done on a sample of peripheral blood. Source of these receptors: a human donor in a cohort sampled during active COVID-19. Both conserved end residues are part of each CDR3. The D gene is left open where the match is weak. Clone sizes are given selectively: once, few, many, or a class where the clone is expanded.

size	V	D	J	DNA	CDR3
NA	TRBV24-1	TRBD2	TRBJ2-3	TGTGCCACCAGAGGGGTCGCGGTGCGCCGGGAGGTGGCAGATACGCAGTATTTT	CATRGVAVRREVADTQYF
NA	TRBV30	NA	TRBJ1-1	TGTGCCTGGAGTGCAGGGGATGTGAACACTGAAGCTTTCTTT	CAWSAGDVNTEAFF
NA	TRBV10-2	TRBD2	TRBJ2-1	TGCGCCAGCACCCCCCGGGCTAGCGGGAGCTCCTACAATGAGCAGTTCTTC	CASTPRASGSSYNEQFF
few	TRBV6-6	NA	TRBJ2-2	TGTGCCAGCAGTTACTCGATACATTTAGAGCTGTTTTTT	CASSYSIHLELFF
NA	TRBV5-1	TRBD1	TRBJ2-7	TGCGCCAGCAGCCGGACCGGGACAGGGGAATACGAGCAGTACTTC	CASSRTGTGEYEQYF
NA	TRBV3-1/TRBV3-2	NA	TRBJ2-5	TGTGCCAGCAGCCAAGTATCGCGGCAAGAGACCCAGTACTTC	CASSQVSRQETQYF
NA	TRBV7-3	NA	TRBJ2-7	TGTGCCAGCAGCCTTGAGAGAGGGAGCGAGCAGTACTTC	CASSLERGSEQYF
NA	TRBV5-6	TRBD1	TRBJ1-2	TGTGCCAGCAGCTCTTCCGGGACAGGGGGCGGCTACACCTTC	CASSSSGTGGGYTF
once	TRBV9	NA	TRBJ2-3	TGTGCCAGCAGCGGAGGCTTGATCACAGATACGCAGTATTTT	CASSGGLITDTQYF
NA	TRBV6-5	NA	TRBJ2-7	TGTGCCAGCAGTTACTCTCGACACATCGTCTACGAGCAGTACTTC	CASSYSRHIVYEQYF
NA	TRBV6-5	NA	TRBJ2-7	TGTGCCAGCGTATCAGGGTATTCCTACGAGCAGTACTTC	CASVSGYSYEQYF
NA	TRBV11-2	NA	TRBJ1-5	TGTGCCAGCAGCTTTAGTGATAGCAATCAGCCCCAGCATTTT	CASSFSDSNQPQHF
NA	TRBV19	TRBD1	TRBJ2-5	TGTGCCAGTAGGGGGACAGGGGGCGGGGAGACCCAGTACTTC	CASRGTGGGETQYF
NA	TRBV7-9	NA	TRBJ2-2	TGTGCCAGCAGCTTATGGACAGACACCGGGGAGCTGTTTTTT	CASSLWTDTGELFF
NA	TRBV19	NA	TRBJ2-7	TGTGCCAGTATGGGCCGGGGTGACGAGCAGTACTTC	CASMGRGDEQYF
NA	TRBV19	NA	TRBJ1-5	TGTGCCAGTAGTGCCCCGGGAGGTAGCAATCAGCCCCAGCATTTT	CASSAPGGSNQPQHF
NA	TRBV28	NA	TRBJ2-7	TGTGCCAGCAGTCCCGCAGGGCCCCGGAGAGACGAGCAGTACTTC	CASSPAGPRRDEQYF
NA	TRBV20-1	TRBD2	TRBJ2-2	TGCAGTGCTAGTCTGCGGGGGGTCACCGGGGAGCTGTTTTTT	CSASLRGVTGELFF
once	TRBV30	NA	TRBJ2-1	TGTGCCTGGAGTGGGGGCCCTAGCTCCTACAATGAGCAGTTCTTC	CAWSGGPSSYNEQFF
NA	TRBV7-8	TRBD2	TRBJ2-3	TGTGCCAGCAGCCCGGGGGGGTCAGATACGCAGTATTTT	CASSPGGSDTQYF
NA	TRBV9	NA	TRBJ1-2	TGTGCCAGCAGCGTATTGCCAGGGTCTGACTATGGCTACACCTTC	CASSVLPGSDYGYTF
NA	TRBV2	NA	TRBJ2-1	TGTGCCAGCAGTGTCGAGGGGGCCTACAATGAGCAGTTCTTC	CASSVEGAYNEQFF
NA	TRBV2	NA	TRBJ1-5	TGTGCCAGCGGGGGGGGTGTGAAAAGCAATCAGCCCCAGCATTTT	CASGGGVKSNQPQHF
NA	TRBV30	NA	TRBJ1-1	TGTGCCTGGAGCCGGGGAGGGGGGAACACTGAAGCTTTCTTT	CAWSRGGGNTEAFF
NA	TRBV7-9	NA	TRBJ1-2	TGTGCCAGCAGCTCCAGGGACTATGGCTACACCTTC	CASSSRDYGYTF
NA	TRBV7-9	TRBD2	TRBJ2-7	TGTGCCAGCAGTCCAAGCGGGAGCAGCTCCTACGAGCAGTACTTC	CASSPSGSSSYEQYF
once	TRBV7-2	NA	TRBJ2-1	TGTGCCAGCAGCTTAGTGCAAGCCAATGAGCAGTTCTTC	CASSLVQANEQFF
NA	TRBV7-2	TRBD2	TRBJ2-3	TGTGCCAGCACTCCGGGGAGGGGAACTTATACGCAGTATTTT	CASTPGRGTYTQYF
NA	TRBV7-2	TRBD2	TRBJ2-1	TGTGCCAGCAGCCGTTTGGGGGGGGAGTTGTTCTCCTACAATGAGCAGTTCTTC	CASSRLGGELFSYNEQFF
NA	TRBV7-9	NA	TRBJ2-1	TGTGCCAGCAGCCCCTCCCTGGGGACACGGAACAATGAGCAGTTCTTC	CASSPSLGTRNNEQFF
NA	TRBV18	NA	TRBJ1-4	TGTGCCAGCTCCCAACTCCAGGGAATCGAAAAACTGTTTTTT	CASSQLQGIEKLFF
NA	TRBV18	TRBD1	TRBJ1-5	TGTGCCAGCTCACCCTCTATCGGGACAGGATTTTCTCAGCCCCAGCATTTT	CASSPSIGTGFSQPQHF
few	TRBV5-1	TRBD1	TRBJ2-7	TGCGCCAGCAGCTCCCAGGGACAGGGGGCGAGAGAGCAGTACTTC	CASSSQGQGAREQYF